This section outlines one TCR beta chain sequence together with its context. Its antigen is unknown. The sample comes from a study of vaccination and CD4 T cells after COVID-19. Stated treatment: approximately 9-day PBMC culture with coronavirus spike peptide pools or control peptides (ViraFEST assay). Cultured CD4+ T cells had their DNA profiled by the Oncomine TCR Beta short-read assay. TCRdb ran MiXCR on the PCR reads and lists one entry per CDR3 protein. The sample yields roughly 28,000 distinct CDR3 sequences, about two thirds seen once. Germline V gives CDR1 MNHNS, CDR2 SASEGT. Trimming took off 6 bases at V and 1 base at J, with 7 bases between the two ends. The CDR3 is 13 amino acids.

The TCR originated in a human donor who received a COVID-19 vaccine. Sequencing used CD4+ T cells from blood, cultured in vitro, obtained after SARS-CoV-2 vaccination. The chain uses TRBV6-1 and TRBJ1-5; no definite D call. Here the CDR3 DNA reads TGTGCCAGCAGGGACGGAAGCAATCAGCCCCAGCATTTT. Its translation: CASRDGSNQPQHF.